The 12 T cell receptor beta chains below come from one sample, sequenced in a study of T cell responses to AZD1222 COVID-19 vaccine. Sequencing used immunoSEQ multiplex PCR; TCRdb keeps in-frame clones, though not all of them. The repertoire holds tens of thousands of clones, with almost 90% as singletons. Sequencing used peripheral blood, obtained 28 days after the second AZD1222 dose. These receptors all stem from an adult who received the AZD1222 COVID-19 vaccine.

This chain uses TRBV20-1 with TRBJ1-2, with no clear D. The germline V gene encodes CDR1 DFQATT and CDR2 SNEGSKA (reference sequence). The CDR3 is 13 amino acids. V was pared by 3 bases and J by 4 bases, with 12 bases between. The CDR3 nucleotides are TGCAGTGCTAGTGCGGTGGGCGGCTATGGCTACACCTTC. It translates to CSASAVGGYGYTF.

J is TRBJ2-4 and V is TRBV28; D not resolved. Germline CDR1 reads MDHEN; CDR2 reads SYDVKM. The CDR3 runs 15 residues. V was clipped by 5 bases and J by 1 base, with 12 bases between them. The CDR3 sequence is CASSPSLGAKNIQYF. The CDR3, as DNA: TGTGCCAGCAGTCCATCCCTTGGTGCCAAAAACATTCAGTACTTC.

The rearrangement uses TRBV29-1 and TRBJ2-2; D unresolved. Germline assignment: CDR1 SQVTM and CDR2 ANQGSEA. This CDR3 is built from 12 residues. Trimming took 4 bases from V and 4 from J, leaving 7 bases between them. CDR3 sequence (DNA): TGCAGCGTTGCCCCGTTCACCGGGGAGCTGTTTTTT. Amino acid sequence: CSVAPFTGELFF.

The chain couples TRBV20-1 to TRBJ1-2; D ambiguous. Germline V CDR1 and CDR2: DFQATT, SNEGSKA (reference sequence). This CDR3 comprises 10 residues. The CDR3 nucleotides read TGCATCGGGGAATTCTATGGCTACACCTTC. Encoded protein: CIGEFYGYTF.

CDR3 bases: TGTGCCAGCAGCTCCCCTCCAGGGGCGCGAGAGACCCAGTACTTC. It codes for CASSSPPGARETQYF. The V and J genes are TRBV7-9 and TRBJ2-5, with D perhaps TRBD1 (6 bases). CDR1 SEHNR and CDR2 FQNEAQ come from the germline V gene (reference sequence). Trimming stripped 4 bases from V and 4 bases from J, with 16 bases between. CDR3 length: 15 amino acids.

The chain uses TRBV19 and TRBJ1-5; 10 bases match TRBD1. J gave up 3 bases and V 7 bases, and 6 bases lay outside the gene matches. The length of the CDR3 is 15 residues. Germline V gene lookup returns CDR1 LNHDA and CDR2 SQIVND (reference sequence). The CDR3 region is CASNTDRGVNQPQHF. The CDR3 bases are TGTGCCAGTAACACGGACAGGGGGGTCAATCAGCCCCAGCATTTT.

J is TRBJ1-6 and V is TRBV3-1 (or the pseudogene TRBV3-2); no firm D call. V lost 3 bases and J 13 bases, leaving 7 bases between the germline ends. CDR1 is LGHDT, CDR2 YNNKEL, per germline (reference sequence). The CDR3 sequence is 11 residues long. CDR3 DNA: TGTGCCAGCAGCCAGACCGGTCCCCTCCACTTT. This encodes CASSQTGPLHF.

The chain combines TRBV19 with TRBJ2-5; tentative D call: TRBD1 (6 bases). Trimming took 4 bases from V and 5 from J, leaving 11 bases between them. CDR1 LNHDA and CDR2 SQIVND come from the germline V gene (reference sequence). The CDR3 has 13 amino acids. CDR3 coding DNA: TGTGCCAGTAGTAAAAGGGGGTGGGAGACCCAGTACTTC. Protein sequence: CASSKRGWETQYF.

The chain links TRBV2 to TRBJ2-2; D not resolved. The CDR3 spans 17 residues. V was trimmed by 1 base and J by 8 bases, leaving 20 bases between them. CDR1 is SNHLY, CDR2 FYNNEI, per germline. The CDR3, as DNA: TGTGCCAGCAGTGAAGTACGGCGGCAGCCCGGCCCTGGGGAGCTGTTTTTT. Residues: CASSEVRRQPGPGELFF.

The chain uses TRBV6-5 and TRBJ1-5; tentatively, D is TRBD1 (5 bases). The germline V and J ends were trimmed by 7 bases and 4 bases, with 14 bases remaining between them. Germline-derived CDR1 and CDR2 are MNHEY and SVGAGI. The CDR3 extends over 14 amino acids. CDR3 sequence reads: CASTVSGRNQPQHF. CDR3 nucleotides: TGTGCCAGCACGGTTTCGGGGCGAAATCAGCCCCAGCATTTT.

The chain links TRBV19 to TRBJ2-1; no firm D call. Germline V gives CDR1 LNHDA, CDR2 SQIVND (reference sequence). CDR3 size: 13 residues. V was cut by 5 bases and J by 9 bases, with 14 bases left in between. The CDR3 is CASSPGPRGEQFF. DNA of the CDR3: TGTGCCAGTAGTCCAGGACCCAGAGGTGAGCAGTTCTTC.

The chain uses TRBV7-2 and TRBJ2-4, with TRBD1 matching over 7 bases. V lost 5 bases and J lost 7; bases outside the gene matches: 8. The germline gives CDR1 SGHTA, CDR2 FQGNSA. This CDR3 contains 14 residues. CDR3 nucleotides: TGTGCCAGCAGCGGCCCCCACAGGGGCAACATTCAGTACTTC. Encoded protein: CASSGPHRGNIQYF.